The 17 T cell receptor beta chains below come from one sample, sequenced in a study of cytomegalovirus exposure and HLA in healthy donors. Researchers ran the PCR with 60 Vbeta and 13 Jbeta primers. Data came from immunoSEQ multiplex PCR; TCRdb stores just in-frame clones and leaves some out. The sample comprises over 110,000 clones, around 78% of which are singletons, and roughly 6.2% rests with the top ten. The sample taken for sequencing was PBMCs. The receptors originated from a woman aged 35 to 49 in good health and CMV-seropositive.

V is TRBV5-6 and J is TRBJ2-1; TRBD2 agrees at 8 bases. This CDR3 has 15 residues. Unmatched junction bases numbered 11, after V lost 4 bases and J lost 8 bases. Germline lookup yields CDR1 SGHDT and CDR2 YYEEEE. CDR3 sequence reads: CASSPTGLRGDEQFF. In DNA form, the CDR3 reads TGTGCCAGCAGCCCCACGGGACTGCGGGGGGATGAGCAGTTCTTC.

The CDR3 nucleotides are TGTGCCAGCAGCTTAGCGGGAGGTGGGACAGATACGCAGTATTTT. Its translation: CASSLAGGGTDTQYF. The chain joins TRBV5-4 to TRBJ2-3; 9 bases fit TRBD2. The CDR3 is made up of 15 amino acids. The junction had 4 bases not matched to a gene; V was cut back by 2 bases and J by 3 bases. Germline V lookup: CDR1 SGHNT, CDR2 YYREEE (reference sequence).

V gene TRBV11-3 combines with J gene TRBJ2-5; D ambiguous. V gave up 5 bases and J gave up 1 base, with 8 bases separating them. Germline lookup yields CDR1 SGHNT and CDR2 YENEEA. This CDR3 has 13 amino acids. CDR3 DNA sequence: TGTGCCAGCAGCCCCAGGCTCCAAGAGACCCAGTACTTC. Translation gives CASSPRLQETQYF.

The CDR3 sequence is CASNVAVRSGANVLTF. CDR3 coding DNA: TGTGCCAGTAACGTAGCAGTCCGCTCTGGGGCCAACGTCCTGACTTTC. This chain joins TRBV19 and TRBJ2-6; D is unclear. The CDR3 has 16 amino acids. V lost 7 bases, J lost 0 bases, and 13 bases lay in between. Germline V gene lookup returns CDR1 LNHDA and CDR2 SQIVND (reference sequence).

This chain uses TRBV28 with TRBJ1-2; possibly TRBD1 for D (5 bases). There are 12 residues in the CDR3. The germline V gene has CDR1 MDHEN and CDR2 SYDVKM. V dropped 4 bases and J dropped 8 bases, with 11 bases sitting between them. CDR3: CASSWGVRGYTF. The CDR3 DNA reads TGTGCCAGCAGTTGGGGGGTGCGAGGCTACACCTTC.

In its sample, this clone was seen once. The chain joins TRBV28 to TRBJ1-5, with D perhaps TRBD1 (6 bases). The CDR3 length is 15 residues. The V and J ends lost 5 bases and 3 bases respectively, with 14 bases between them. Germline assignment: CDR1 MDHEN and CDR2 SYDVKM. CDR3 nucleotides: TGTGCCAGCAGTGAGACAGGCAGGGTCAATCAGCCCCAGCATTTT. Protein product: CASSETGRVNQPQHF.

The chain recombines TRBV19 with TRBJ1-5, with 7 bases identical to TRBD1. The germline CDR1 and CDR2 sequences are LNHDA and SQIVND (reference sequence). The V segment lost 5 bases and the J segment 4 bases; nucleotides outside the gene matches: 2. The CDR3 length is 13 residues. As DNA, the CDR3 is TGTGCCAGTAGTGTGGGACAGAATCAGCCCCAGCATTTT. Encoded protein: CASSVGQNQPQHF.

CDR3 in amino acids: CASSYTGVTNEKLFF. CDR3 nucleotides: TGTGCCAGCAGTTACACAGGGGTAACTAATGAAAAACTGTTTTTT. The chain recombines TRBV27 with TRBJ1-4, with 7 bases identical to TRBD1. Germline trimming cut 4 bases from V and 1 base from J; bases unmatched to any gene: 3. Per germline, CDR1 MNHEY and CDR2 SMNVEV (reference sequence). The CDR3 runs to 15 residues. The variable domain in full, with the rest retrieved from reference TRBV27 and TRBJ1-4, is EAQVTQNPRYLITVTGKKLTVTCSQNMNHEYMSWYRQDPGLGLRQIYYSMNVEVTDKGDVPEGYKVSRKEKRNFPLILESPSPNQTSLYFCASSYTGVTNEKLFFGSGTQLSVL.

This chain joins TRBV6-1 and TRBJ2-2; D is ambiguous. This CDR3 is 15 amino acids long. Trimming took off 5 bases at V and 1 base at J, with 11 bases between the two ends. Germline V gene sequence: CDR1 MNHNS, CDR2 SASEGT. The CDR3 region has the DNA TGTGCCAGCAGTTTAAAGCCCCTGAACACCGGGGAGCTGTTTTTT. Its translation: CASSLKPLNTGELFF.

The chain recombines TRBV29-1 with TRBJ2-7, with TRBD1 matching 8 bases. CDR1 and CDR2 (germline): SQVTM, ANQGSEA. CDR3 length: 13 amino acids. J was trimmed by 1 base and V by 5 bases; bases with no gene match: 4. CDR3 nucleotide sequence: TGCAGCGTTCGGACAGGGACTTCCTACGAGCAGTACTTC. Translation: CSVRTGTSYEQYF.

The V call is TRBV27, the J call TRBJ2-2; TRBD1 agrees at 9 bases. V lost 6 bases, J lost 6 bases, and 5 bases stayed unmatched. The germline V gene has CDR1 MNHEY and CDR2 SMNVEV (reference sequence). The CDR3 runs 14 residues. CDR3 coding DNA: TGTGCCAGCAGCGTACAGGGGGCGTCCGGGGAGCTGTTTTTT. Residues: CASSVQGASGELFF.

In regard to this clone: Germline is not matched at one junction end, which may reflect a read error. Different DNA sequences within this sample yield the same CDR3. V is TRBV5-1 and J is TRBJ1-1; 8 bases match TRBD1. The CDR3 runs to 17 residues. The germline V gene has CDR1 SGHRS and CDR2 YFSETQ. The CDR3 nucleotides read TGCGCCAGCAGCCCTACCGGCGGAACAGGGGGGAACACTGAAGCCTTCTTT. As protein: CASSPTGGTGGNTEAFF.

The chain carries TRBV7-9 and TRBJ2-1; the match to TRBD2 covers 12 bases. V lost 4 bases, J lost 12 bases, and 1 base stayed unmatched. This CDR3 is built from 12 residues. CDR1 and CDR2 (germline): SEHNR, FQNEAQ (reference sequence). The CDR3 nucleotides read TGTGCCAGCAGCTCGGGACTAGCGGGGCAGTTCTTC. This gives the protein CASSSGLAGQFF.

The chain links TRBV7-9 to TRBJ2-1, with 12 bases lining up with TRBD2. The CDR3 consists of 17 residues. CDR1 is SEHNR and CDR2 is FQNEAQ in the germline V gene (reference sequence). V was clipped by 4 bases and J by 5 bases; unmatched bases: 9. The CDR3 here is CASSSLAGGPPNNEQFF. The CDR3 nucleotides are TGTGCCAGCAGCTCTCTAGCGGGAGGGCCCCCCAACAATGAGCAGTTCTTC. Drawing the rest from reference TRBV7-9 and TRBJ2-1, the complete variable domain is DTGVSQNPRHKITKRGQNVTFRCDPISEHNRLYWYRQTLGQGPEFLTYFQNEAQLEKSRLLSDRFSAERPKGSFSTLEIQRTEQGDSAMYLCASSSLAGGPPNNEQFFGPGTRLTVL.

This clone was detected only once. The rearrangement links TRBV2 to TRBJ2-4; D perhaps matches TRBD2 (5 bases). V lost 6 bases and J 1 base, leaving 19 bases between the germline ends. This CDR3 spans 17 amino acids. The germline V gene encodes CDR1 SNHLY and CDR2 FYNNEI. In DNA form, the CDR3 reads TGTGCCAGCAGGGGAAATAGGAGGCGTTTGGCCAAAAACATTCAGTACTTC. Translating gives CASRGNRRRLAKNIQYF.

This chain joins TRBV6-1 and TRBJ2-3; TRBD1 is a possible D gene (6 bases). Trimming removed 6 bases from V and 6 bases from J, with 13 bases in between. Germline V lookup: CDR1 MNHNS, CDR2 SASEGT. The CDR3 sequence is 13 residues long. The chain's CDR3 is CASRTGFRDTQYF. The DNA for the CDR3 is TGTGCCAGCAGAACAGGGTTTCGGGATACGCAGTATTTT.

As regards this clone: At one end the junction does not follow the germline gene, possibly because of a read error. This sample also contains other DNA sequences that code for the same CDR3. This rearrangement joins TRBV6-1 to TRBJ2-3; 13 nucleotides agree with TRBD2. CDR1 and CDR2 (germline): MNHNS, SASEGT. The CDR3 is 17 residues long. The CDR3 region is CASSGGGLAGFTDTQYF. The CDR3 coding sequence is TGCGCCAGCAGTGGGGGGGGACTAGCGGGATTCACAGATACGCAGTATTTT.